These T cell receptor beta chains were read from a single sample in a study of T cell responses to AZD1222 COVID-19 vaccine. TCRdb keeps only in-frame clones here, not all; method: immunoSEQ multiplex PCR. The sample shows roughly 70,000 clones, about four fifths of them seen only once. The sample consisted of peripheral blood, taken 28 days after the second AZD1222 dose. All receptors derive from an adult who received the AZD1222 COVID-19 vaccine. The CDR3 runs from the conserved cysteine through the conserved F or W. D genes are given only for firm matches. Not every row has a clone size; where given, it reads once, few, many or a size class.

j_call v_call clone_size d_call cdr3_nt cdr3_aa
TRBJ1-3 TRBV10-3 - - TGTGCCATCAGTGAACCAGGGGCGTCTGGAAACACCATATATTTT CAISEPGASGNTIYF
TRBJ2-7 TRBV6-6 - - TGTGCCAGCAGTTATAACACAAACTCCTACGAGCAGTACTTC CASSYNTNSYEQYF
TRBJ2-7 TRBV27 - TRBD1 TGTGCCAGCAGTTTATCCTACCGGACAGGGGATCGTGAGCAGTACTTC CASSLSYRTGDREQYF
TRBJ1-1 TRBV29-1 - - TGCAGCGTTGGCCCCACTGAAGCTTTCTTT CSVGPTEAFF
TRBJ2-3 TRBV4-3 - - TGCGCCAGCAGCCAAGCGGGGGGCCGGGATACGCAGTATTTT CASSQAGGRDTQYF
TRBJ2-3 TRBV4-1 - TRBD1 TGCGCCAGCAGCCAAGATCTTGATTGGACAGGGGTTGAAGATACGCAGTATTTT CASSQDLDWTGVEDTQYF
TRBJ1-2 TRBV15 - - TGTGCCACCAGCAGAGACAGGGGACATGGCTACACCTTC CATSRDRGHGYTF
TRBJ2-1 TRBV11-3 - TRBD1 TGTGCCAGCAGCCACCGGGACAGGGCTCTTGAGCAGTTCTTC CASSHRDRALEQFF
TRBJ2-7 TRBV19 - - TGTGCCAGTAGTAACCCTGGAGCAGCCTACGAGCAGTACTTC CASSNPGAAYEQYF
TRBJ2-3 TRBV5-6 - - TGTGCCAGCAGCTTGTCATGGGTACAGGCGAGTGCTAGCACAGATACGCAGTATTTT CASSLSWVQASASTDTQYF
TRBJ2-1 TRBV23-1 - TRBD2 TGCGCGAGACTAGCGGGATATCTCAATGAGCAGTTCTTC CARLAGYLNEQFF
TRBJ2-3 TRBV30 - - TGTGCCTGGAGGCCGGGACGGACCACAGATACGCAGTATTTT CAWRPGRTTDTQYF
TRBJ2-7 TRBV29-1 medium-sized - TGCAGCGTAGAAAGGTCCTTGCACGAGCAGTACTTC CSVERSLHEQYF
TRBJ1-5 TRBV3-1/TRBV3-2 - - TGTGCCAGCAGCTCCATTCTCAATCAGCCCCAGCATTTT CASSSILNQPQHF
TRBJ2-5 TRBV4-1 - TRBD1 TGCGCCAGCGGCAGGGGGCCTCAAGAGACCCAGTACTTC CASGRGPQETQYF
TRBJ2-3 TRBV5-6 once - TGTGCCAGCAGCTTGGTACGGGCTAACCTGGCATATACGCAGTATTTT CASSLVRANLAYTQYF
TRBJ2-1 TRBV6-2/TRBV6-3 - TRBD2 TGTGCCAGCAGTGTCCCCCCGGGACTAGCGGGGGGCAATTACAATGAGCAGTTCTTC CASSVPPGLAGGNYNEQFF
TRBJ2-3 TRBV25-1 - - TGTGCCAGCAGCTGGGGGCCAGATACGCAGTATTTT CASSWGPDTQYF
TRBJ1-2 TRBV5-1 - - TGCGCCAGCAGCGGGGGGACGGGGCTTGGCTACACCTTC CASSGGTGLGYTF
TRBJ2-7 TRBV12-3/TRBV12-4 - - TGTGCCAGCAGTGACCCTGGGACGGAGCAGTACTTC CASSDPGTEQYF
TRBJ1-6 TRBV5-1 - - TGCGCCAGCACCCCAGGGGCGATGGGTTCACCCCTCCACTTT CASTPGAMGSPLHF
TRBJ1-6 TRBV27 once - TGTGCCAGCAGTTTTATCGGGGGTCGGTCCTATAATTCACCCCTCCACTTT CASSFIGGRSYNSPLHF
TRBJ1-4 TRBV11-3 once - TGTGCCAGCAGCGTAGGTTTAAGGGAAAAACTGTTTTTT CASSVGLREKLFF
TRBJ2-6 TRBV2 few - TGTGCCAGCAGTGGTGGGGCCAACGTCCTGACTTTC CASSGGANVLTF
TRBJ2-2 TRBV5-1 once - TGCGCCAGCAGCTTGGCCGGTCCCCACGGGGAGCTGTTTTTT CASSLAGPHGELFF
TRBJ2-3 TRBV3-1/TRBV3-2 - TRBD2 TGTGCCAGCAGCCAAGTACGGGGGGGCCTGACTGGAACAGATACGCAGTATTTT CASSQVRGGLTGTDTQYF
TRBJ2-7 TRBV4-1 - - TGCGCCAGCAGTCAAAGGTCCGGAGGGGAGCAGTACTTC CASSQRSGGEQYF
TRBJ1-1 TRBV29-1 - - TGCAGCGTTGCGATGGCCGGTGGTGGCACTGAAGCTTTCTTT CSVAMAGGGTEAFF
TRBJ1-5 TRBV29-1 - - TGCAGCGTTGATGGGCAGGGCGACAATCAGCCCCAGCATTTT CSVDGQGDNQPQHF
TRBJ2-7 TRBV9 - - TGTGCCAGCAGCGTAAGTGGGCCCCACGAGCAGTACTTC CASSVSGPHEQYF
TRBJ1-4 TRBV20-1 - TRBD1 TGCAGTGCTAGTGACAGGGGGAGTGAAAAACTGTTTTTT CSASDRGSEKLFF
TRBJ2-5 TRBV11-2 - - TGTGCCAGCAGCTTAGATTCAGGGTCTTTAGAGACCCAGTACTTC CASSLDSGSLETQYF
TRBJ2-7 TRBV6-5 - - TGTGCCAGCAGTTCCCATGGACAAGGGAGCTCCTACGAGCAGTACTTC CASSSHGQGSSYEQYF
TRBJ1-2 TRBV6-2/TRBV6-3 - - TGTGCCAGCAGTCGACCGCGCTATGGCTACACCTTC CASSRPRYGYTF
TRBJ1-2 TRBV20-1 - - TGCAGGACGATAGCTAACTATGGCTACACCTTC CRTIANYGYTF